This T cell receptor beta chain was found in a study of PD-1 blockade in mismatch repair-deficient tumors. In the study overall: Patients had approximately 12 mismatch repair-deficient cancer types, all previously treated and progressing. Regarding the study as a whole: Rapid post-treatment expansion, then contraction, generally preceding radiologic response, marked tumor-resident clones.

TCR sequencing covered a few patients who responded to pembrolizumab. V trimming: 4 bases; J trimming: 5 bases; junction bases outside the gene matches: 8. Per germline, CDR1 GTSNPN and CDR2 SVGIG (reference sequence). CDR3 length equals 14 residues. Using immunoSEQ multiplex PCR, the repertoire was profiled, and TCRdb retains in-frame clones only, with some absent. Here the sample spans around 52,000 clones, over 75% being singletons. For this clone: Antigen: not known.

The receptor comes from an adult with mismatch repair-deficient cancer. The material sequenced was peripheral blood, taken less than 21 weeks after starting pembrolizumab. The J gene is TRBJ1-5, the V gene TRBV30; TRBD1 agrees at 7 bases. DNA of the CDR3: TGTGCCTGGACGGGCAGGGGGTTCTATCAGCCCCAGCATTTT. Translated, it gives CAWTGRGFYQPQHF.